This record covers a single TCR beta chain. The data belong to a study of blood T cell repertoires in COVID-19. TCRdb keeps only in-frame clones here, not all; method: immunoSEQ multiplex PCR. In the table there are 390,000 or so clones, 87% of which are singletons. This TCR was sampled from a woman between 50 and 59 years old who had recovered from COVID-19. Sequencing was performed on PBMCs or T cells enriched from blood (not recorded which).

The CDR3 nucleotides read TGCGCCAGCAGCCATACAGGGTTTAATGAAAAACTGTTTTTT. Its translation is CASSHTGFNEKLFF. The rearrangement links TRBV5-1 to TRBJ1-4, with D tentatively TRBD1 (6 bases). This CDR3 region has 14 residues. Germline CDR1 and CDR2: SGHRS and YFSETQ. Between the trimmed V and J ends, which lost 4 bases and 4 bases, there was a span of 11 bases.